Listed here is a single T cell receptor (beta chain). No antigen is known for it. The data were taken from a study of regulatory T cells in long-lasting Graves disease. Assembly of TCR beta libraries relied on iRepertoire HTBI primers together with Arm-PCR of CDR3 regions. TCRdb recomputed calls from the multiplex PCR reads with MiXCR, one row per CDR3 protein. The sample lists roughly 500,000 distinct CDR3 sequences, around 21% occurring once. Study-wide results and limits: Gene preferences differed: TRBV28, TRBJ1-2, TRBJ2-5 in persistent cases. Persistent Graves' patients had lower TCR diversity than newly diagnosed ones.

The CDR3 length is 15 residues. The V and J ends lost 1 base and 0 bases respectively, with 7 bases between them. Germline-derived CDR1 and CDR2 are MNHEY and SMNVEV (reference sequence). Time point described: persistent/refractory GD, antithyroid drugs over 5 years with positive TRAb. Preparation of the TCR library used RNA extracted from PBMCs. The authors diagnosed Graves' disease using American Thyroid Association guidelines. This chain connects TRBV27 to TRBJ2-1; no firm D call. This TCR was recovered from a female donor with Graves disease. Sample: peripheral blood mononuclear cells (PBMCs), taken when the disease was refractory, from a patient treated with antithyroid drugs. This CDR3 reads CASSLFKSSYNEQFF. CDR3 DNA: TGTGCCAGCAGTTTATTCAAGAGCTCCTACAATGAGCAGTTCTTC.